These 6 T cell receptor beta chains originate from one sample sequenced in a study of T cell repertoires in cytomegalovirus infection. Each CDR3 protein gets one entry after TCRdb re-called the reads with MiXCR. The sample yields 200,000 to 250,000 distinct CDR3 sequences, 10% to 15% seen once. Sequencing was carried out using PBMCs. The source of these receptors is a human donor in good health (CMV status not recorded). Some clones in this sample may be carry-over from other donors' samples.

This clonotype was observed many times. The genes are TRBV20-1 and TRBJ2-7, with TRBD1 as a possible D gene (5 bases). There are 13 residues in the CDR3. The ends were cut back, 0 bases at V and 5 bases at J, with 11 bases in the middle. The V gene's germline CDR1 is DFQATT and CDR2 SNEGSKA (reference sequence). CDR3 nucleotides: TGCAGTGCTAGAGATCTGACAGTGAACGAGCAGTACTTC. This codes for CSARDLTVNEQYF.

Many counts were recorded for this clonotype. The rearrangement uses TRBV7-2 and TRBJ1-2; D call uncertain. CDR1 and CDR2 (germline): SGHTA, FQGNSA. CDR3 length: 12 amino acids. V was cut by 7 bases and J by 4 bases, with 10 bases left in between. In DNA form, the CDR3 reads TGTGCCAGCATGTCAGACATCTATGGCTACACCTTC. Translation gives CASMSDIYGYTF.

In its sample, this clonotype was seen a few times. CDR3 residues: CASRETGATEAFF. The CDR3 DNA reads TGTGCCAGCAGGGAAACAGGGGCCACTGAAGCTTTCTTT. This chain connects TRBV7-6 to TRBJ1-1; 7 bases map to TRBD1. Germline values: CDR1 SGHVS, CDR2 FNYEAQ. This CDR3 is built from 13 residues. Trimming removed 6 bases from V and 4 bases from J; junction bases left unmatched: 5.

This clonotype was observed a few times. V is TRBV5-4 and J is TRBJ2-1; 12 nucleotides agree with TRBD2. The CDR3 is made up of 17 amino acids. With V trimmed by 5 bases and J by 3 bases, 9 bases remained unmatched. Germline V gene lookup returns CDR1 SGHNT and CDR2 YYREEE (reference sequence). This chain's CDR3 is CASRLAGGAKDYNEQFF. The CDR3, as DNA: TGTGCCAGCAGGCTAGCGGGAGGGGCGAAGGACTACAATGAGCAGTTCTTC. The variable domain in full, with the rest retrieved from reference TRBV5-4 and TRBJ2-1, is ETGVTQSPTHLIKTRGQQVTLRCSSQSGHNTVSWYQQALGQGPQFIFQYYREEENGRGNFPPRFSGLQFPNYSSELNVNALELDDSALYLCASRLAGGAKDYNEQFFGPGTRLTVL.

The J gene is TRBJ1-1, the V gene TRBV30, with 8 bases that match TRBD1. This CDR3 has 16 residues. The germline V gene encodes CDR1 GTSNPN and CDR2 SVGIG (reference sequence). V shed 0 bases and J 0 bases; nucleotides not matched to a gene: 6. The CDR3 region has the DNA TGTGCCTGGAGTGTATCAGGGGGCCAGATGAACACTGAAGCTTTCTTT. Amino acid sequence: CAWSVSGGQMNTEAFF. Combining the CDR3 with reference TRBV30 and TRBJ1-1 gives the whole variable domain SQTIHQWPATLVQPVGSPLSLECTVEGTSNPNLYWYRQAAGRGLQLLFYSVGIGQISSEVPQNLSASRPQDRQFILSSKKLLLSDSGFYLCAWSVSGGQMNTEAFFGQGTRLTVV.

At least ten counts were recorded for this clonotype. V usage is TRBV7-9 and J usage is TRBJ1-4, with D possibly matching TRBD1 (5 bases). The V end lost 4 bases, the J end lost 0 bases, and 18 bases lay between the germline ends. Germline-derived CDR1 and CDR2 are SEHNR and FQNEAQ (reference sequence). CDR3 length: 18 residues. The CDR3 here is CASSSRDPGLPTNEKLFF. The CDR3 coding sequence is TGTGCCAGCAGCTCCCGGGACCCTGGCCTACCAACTAATGAAAAACTGTTTTTT.